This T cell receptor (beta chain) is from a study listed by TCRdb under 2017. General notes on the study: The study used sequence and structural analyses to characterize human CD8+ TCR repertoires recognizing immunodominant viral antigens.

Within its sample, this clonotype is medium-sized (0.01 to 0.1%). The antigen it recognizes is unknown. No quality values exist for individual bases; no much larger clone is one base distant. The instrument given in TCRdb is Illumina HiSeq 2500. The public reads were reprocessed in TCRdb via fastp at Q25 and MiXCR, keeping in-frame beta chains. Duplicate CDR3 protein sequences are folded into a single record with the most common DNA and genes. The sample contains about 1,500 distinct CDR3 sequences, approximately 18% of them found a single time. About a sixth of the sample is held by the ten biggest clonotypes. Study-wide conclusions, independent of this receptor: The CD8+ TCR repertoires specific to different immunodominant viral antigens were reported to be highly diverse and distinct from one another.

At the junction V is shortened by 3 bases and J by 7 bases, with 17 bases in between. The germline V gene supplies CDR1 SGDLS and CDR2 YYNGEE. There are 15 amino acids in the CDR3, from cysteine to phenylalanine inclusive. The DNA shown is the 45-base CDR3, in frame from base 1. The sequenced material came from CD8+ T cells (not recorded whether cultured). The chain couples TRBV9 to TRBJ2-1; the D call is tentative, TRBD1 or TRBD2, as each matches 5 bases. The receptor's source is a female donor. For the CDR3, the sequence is CASSADGTAWNEQFF. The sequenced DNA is TGTGCCAGCAGCGCCGACGGGACGGCGTGGAATGAGCAGTTCTTC.